These 16 T cell receptor beta chains share one sample of origin, sequenced in a study of STAT5B mutations in CD4+ large granular lymphocyte leukemia. Measured with immunoSEQ multiplex PCR; TCRdb has only the in-frame clones, and not every one. The sample has more than 25,000 clones; 81% are singletons. Sequencing was done on a sample of CD4+ T cells from blood buffy coats. The source of these receptors is a human donor in good health.

CDR3 residues: CASSPWDGSYEQYF. The CDR3 region has the DNA TGTGCCAGCTCACCTTGGGACGGCTCCTACGAGCAGTACTTC. The chain combines TRBV18 with TRBJ2-7; the D call may be TRBD1 or TRBD2 (5 bases each). V lost 3 bases, J lost 0 bases, and 9 bases lay in between. The CDR3 spans 14 residues. Germline V gives CDR1 KGHSH, CDR2 LQKENI.

The chain is built from TRBV14 and TRBJ2-7, with D possibly being TRBD1 (6 bases). Germline lookup yields CDR1 SGHDN and CDR2 FVKESK. Trimming shortened V by 4 bases and J by 6 bases, and 16 bases separated the two germline ends. This CDR3 is 14 amino acids long. CDR3 loop: CASSPQGPTAEQYV. The DNA of the CDR3 is TGTGCCAGCAGCCCACAGGGACCAACGGCCGAGCAGTACGTC.

The chain employs TRBV6-5 and TRBJ1-1; 7 positions match TRBD1. Germline loops: CDR1 MNHEY, CDR2 SVGAGI. The CDR3 length is 13 residues. V gave up 8 bases and J gave up 11 bases; unmatched junction bases: 14. The CDR3 region is CASLPGEGGPAFF. CDR3 sequence (DNA): TGTGCCAGCCTACCGGGAGAAGGGGGCCCGGCTTTCTTT.

The chain uses TRBV28 and TRBJ1-6; perhaps TRBD1 as D (6 bases). The length of the CDR3 is 15 residues. The germline V and J ends were trimmed by 6 bases and 0 bases, with 9 bases remaining between them. The V gene's germline CDR1 is MDHEN and CDR2 SYDVKM. For the CDR3, the DNA is TGTGCCAGCAGGGGGGGCGGCTCCTATAATTCACCCCTCCACTTT. Amino acid sequence: CASRGGGSYNSPLHF.

The V call is TRBV11-3, the J call TRBJ1-3; D is unresolved. The CDR3 loop spans 15 amino acids. Germline V CDR1 and CDR2: SGHNT, YENEEA. Trimming pared 5 bases from V and 0 bases from J, leaving 11 bases between. The DNA for the CDR3 is TGTGCCAGCAGCCGGACGGCTAGCTCTGGAAACACCATATATTTT. Translated: CASSRTASSGNTIYF. Filled out from reference TRBV11-3 and TRBJ1-3, the complete variable domain reads EAGVVQSPRYKIIEKKQPVAFWCNPISGHNTLYWYLQNLGQGPELLIRYENEEAVDDSQLPKDRFSAERLKGVDSTLKIQPAELGDSAVYLCASSRTASSGNTIYFGEGSWLTVV.

Written as DNA, the CDR3 is TGTGCCAGCCCTCCGACAGGGGGAGGGGAAGATACGCAGTATTTT. It codes for CASPPTGGGEDTQYF. This sequence joins TRBV28 and TRBJ2-3, with 9 bases matching TRBD1. Germline V CDR1 and CDR2: MDHEN, SYDVKM. J gave up 5 bases and V 8 bases, and 11 bases lay outside the gene matches. There are 15 residues in the CDR3.

The chain uses TRBV5-5 and TRBJ2-2; maybe TRBD2 (6 bases). The CDR3 runs to 17 residues. Trimming took off 4 bases at V and 5 bases at J, with 21 bases between the two ends. Germline CDR1 and CDR2: SGHKS and YYEKEE (reference sequence). CDR3 bases: TGTGCCAGCAGCACCCGGGGGTCCCTTCGGGAGACCGGGGAGCTGTTTTTT. As protein: CASSTRGSLRETGELFF.

The J gene is TRBJ2-7, the V gene TRBV5-1; TRBD1 agrees at 9 bases. Germline V CDR1 and CDR2: SGHRS, YFSETQ. This CDR3 region has 14 residues. V was clipped by 4 bases and J by 2 bases; unmatched bases: 4. The CDR3 loop is CASSVGQGPYEQYF. The CDR3, as DNA: TGCGCCAGCAGCGTGGGACAGGGACCCTACGAGCAGTACTTC.

This chain joins TRBV19 and TRBJ1-1; no clear D. The germline gives CDR1 LNHDA, CDR2 SQIVND (reference sequence). This CDR3 is built from 14 residues. The V and J ends lost 1 base and 5 bases respectively, with 11 bases between them. CDR3 sequence: CASSIVGVRTEAFF. DNA for the CDR3: TGTGCCAGTAGTATAGTGGGAGTCAGGACTGAAGCTTTCTTT.

This chain connects TRBV6-5 to TRBJ1-1; D is possibly TRBD1 (5 bases). Germline CDR1 reads MNHEY; CDR2 reads SVGAGI. There are 11 residues in the CDR3. The V and J ends lost 2 bases and 10 bases respectively, with 8 bases between them. The CDR3, as DNA: TGTGCCAGCAGTTACAGGGGACGAGCTTTCTTT. Protein product: CASSYRGRAFF.

The chain has TRBV6-5 and TRBJ2-1; tentatively, D is TRBD1 (6 bases). The germline V gene has CDR1 MNHEY and CDR2 SVGAGI. This CDR3 is 13 amino acids long. V lost 7 bases and J 4 bases, leaving 11 bases between the germline ends. The CDR3 DNA sequence: TGTGCCAGCACTAAACAGGGATACAATGAGCAGTTCTTC. Translated, it gives CASTKQGYNEQFF.

This chain links TRBV21-1 with TRBJ2-7; the table's D call, TRBD1, was not checked against the DNA. TRBV21-1 is labeled a pseudogene. This CDR3 spans 12 amino acids. CDR3 sequence: CASRSRGHEQYV. CDR3 coding DNA: TGTGCCAGCAGATCCAGGGGCCACGAGCAGTACGTC.

The chain links TRBV5-1 to TRBJ2-5; 8 bases line up with TRBD2. Trimming cost V 4 bases and J 3 bases; bases outside gene matches: 5. CDR1 is SGHRS, CDR2 YFSETQ, per germline. This CDR3 contains 14 residues. CDR3 in DNA: TGCGCCAGCAGCCCGGGGGGGGACAAAGAGACCCAGTACTTC. It is translated as CASSPGGDKETQYF.

The chain couples TRBV5-4 to TRBJ2-3; D assignment may be TRBD1 or TRBD2 (5 bases each). V was pared by 1 base and J by 2 bases, with 8 bases between. The length of the CDR3 is 14 residues. From germline, CDR1 is SGHNT and CDR2 YYREEE (reference sequence). DNA of the CDR3: TGTGCCAGCAGCTTGTGGGGGTACACAGATACGCAGTATTTT. Its translation: CASSLWGYTDTQYF. Variable domain in full (rest from reference TRBV5-4 and TRBJ2-3): ETGVTQSPTHLIKTRGQQVTLRCSSQSGHNTVSWYQQALGQGPQFIFQYYREEENGRGNFPPRFSGLQFPNYSSELNVNALELDDSALYLCASSLWGYTDTQYFGPGTRLTVL.

This sequence joins TRBV19 and TRBJ2-6; the D is unclear. The CDR3 spans 15 residues. Trimming pared 6 bases from V and 2 bases from J, leaving 11 bases between. Germline CDR1 reads LNHDA; CDR2 reads SQIVND (reference sequence). The CDR3 DNA is TGTGCCAGTAGCCTGGGATCGACTGGGGCCAACGTCCTGACTTTC. It encodes CASSLGSTGANVLTF.

This sequence joins TRBV10-3 and TRBJ2-3; D might be TRBD2 (6 bases). Trimming stripped 4 bases from V and 5 bases from J, with 22 bases between. The CDR3 sequence is 17 residues long. CDR1 ENHRY and CDR2 SYGVKD come from the germline V gene. In nucleotides, the CDR3 is TGTGCCATCAGTGGGGCCGCTGGGATGGGGGACTTAGATACGCAGTATTTT. This encodes CAISGAAGMGDLDTQYF.